This TCR beta chain was captured in a study of cytomegalovirus exposure and HLA in healthy donors. At the level of the study: An early data release held 70 million to 90 million unique TCRs from HLA-typed donors.

Study findings and constraints: Sequencing likely caused a cluster of highly shared sequence variants. Indistinguishable V segments, including TRBV6-2 and TRBV6-3, were excluded.

Concerning this clone: Antigen specificity is unknown.

13 Jbeta primers and 60 Vbeta primers were used for the PCR. Sequencing used immunoSEQ multiplex PCR; TCRdb keeps in-frame clones, though not all of them. The sample includes about 160,000 clones, approximately 78% of them seen just once. The CDR3 consists of 14 residues. V was pared by 5 bases and J by 7 bases, with 18 bases between. Germline-derived CDR1 and CDR2 are MNHEY and SVGAGI. This sequence was found in a woman between 25 and 40 years old in good health and CMV-seropositive. Material for sequencing was PBMCs. The J gene is TRBJ2-7, the V gene TRBV6-5, with a weak D call TRBD2 (5 bases). CDR3 sequence: CASSPSGRIGEQYF. The DNA for the CDR3 is TGTGCCAGCAGTCCCTCGGGGAGAATAGGAGAGCAGTACTTC.